The rows below give T cell receptor beta chains drawn from one sample of a study of beta chain features in type 1 diabetes. Sequencing used immunoSEQ multiplex PCR; TCRdb keeps in-frame clones, though not all of them. The repertoire holds around 260,000 clones, with around 24% as singletons. Material: naive CD4+ T cells from blood. The receptors stem from a woman under 40 with type 1 diabetes. The CDR3 runs from the conserved cysteine through the conserved F or W. The D gene is left open where the match is weak. Clone size is shown for a subset of rows, as once, few, many or a class of expanded clone.

V gene: TRBV18
J gene: TRBJ1-5
clone size: few
CDR3 length: 15
D gene: NA
CDR3 DNA: TGTGCCAGCTCACCAAGCGGGGCTTCCGATCAGCCCCAGCATTTT
CDR3 protein: CASSPSGASDQPQHF

V gene: TRBV5-6
J gene: TRBJ1-1
clone size: NA
CDR3 length: 13
D gene: NA
CDR3 DNA: TGTGCCAGCAGCTTGGGAGGGGGCACTGAAGCTTTCTTT
CDR3 protein: CASSLGGGTEAFF

V gene: TRBV29-1
J gene: TRBJ2-7
clone size: few
CDR3 length: 13
D gene: NA
CDR3 DNA: TGCAGCGTGAGCCAGGGGCCGACCTACGAGCAGTACTTC
CDR3 protein: CSVSQGPTYEQYF

V gene: TRBV5-4
J gene: TRBJ1-1
clone size: few
CDR3 length: 15
D gene: NA
CDR3 DNA: TGTGCCAGCAGCCTCGGGGGGCAGGTTGACACTGAAGCTTTCTTT
CDR3 protein: CASSLGGQVDTEAFF

V gene: TRBV20-1
J gene: TRBJ2-7
clone size: NA
CDR3 length: 11
D gene: NA
CDR3 DNA: TGCAGTGCCCAAGGAGGGACTGAGCAGTACTTC
CDR3 protein: CSAQGGTEQYF

V gene: TRBV11-2
J gene: TRBJ2-5
clone size: few
CDR3 length: 12
D gene: NA
CDR3 DNA: TGTGCCAGCAGCTTAGATCGTGAGACCCAGTACTTC
CDR3 protein: CASSLDRETQYF

V gene: TRBV7-9
J gene: TRBJ1-2
clone size: NA
CDR3 length: 13
D gene: NA
CDR3 DNA: TGTGCCAGCAGCCTAAACGTTAACTATGGCTACACCTTC
CDR3 protein: CASSLNVNYGYTF

V gene: TRBV28
J gene: TRBJ2-7
clone size: NA
CDR3 length: 14
D gene: TRBD2
CDR3 DNA: TGTGCCAGCAGTCGAGGACTAGTACACTACGAGCAGTACTTC
CDR3 protein: CASSRGLVHYEQYF

V gene: TRBV2
J gene: TRBJ1-5
clone size: NA
CDR3 length: 14
D gene: NA
CDR3 DNA: TGTGCCAGCAGTGAATCAGGGCCCGATGAGCCCCAGCATTTT
CDR3 protein: CASSESGPDEPQHF

V gene: TRBV11-2
J gene: TRBJ2-1
clone size: few
CDR3 length: 17
D gene: NA
CDR3 DNA: TGTGCCAGCAGCTTAGGGGGTTCGGGAGACCCCTACAATGAGCAGTTCTTC
CDR3 protein: CASSLGGSGDPYNEQFF

V gene: TRBV5-1
J gene: TRBJ1-1
clone size: NA
CDR3 length: 13
D gene: TRBD1
CDR3 DNA: TGCGCCAGCAGCTTACAGGGGAGCACTGAAGCTTTCTTT
CDR3 protein: CASSLQGSTEAFF

V gene: TRBV23-1
J gene: TRBJ1-1
clone size: NA
CDR3 length: 13
D gene: NA
CDR3 DNA: TGCGCCAGCAGTAAGGGGCCCGACACTGAAGCTTTCTTT
CDR3 protein: CASSKGPDTEAFF

V gene: TRBV5-1
J gene: TRBJ1-2
clone size: NA
CDR3 length: 13
D gene: NA
CDR3 DNA: TGCGCCAGCAGCTTGGAATTGGCTTATGGCTACACCTTC
CDR3 protein: CASSLELAYGYTF

V gene: TRBV9
J gene: TRBJ2-2
clone size: few
CDR3 length: 14
D gene: TRBD1
CDR3 DNA: TGTGCCAGCAGCGTAGAACAGGGGGTCGGGGAGCTGTTTTTT
CDR3 protein: CASSVEQGVGELFF

V gene: TRBV11-3
J gene: TRBJ2-1
clone size: few
CDR3 length: 16
D gene: TRBD2
CDR3 DNA: TGTGCCAGCAGTCCCGGACTAGCGGGAGTCTACAATGAGCAGTTCTTC
CDR3 protein: CASSPGLAGVYNEQFF

V gene: TRBV20-1
J gene: TRBJ2-1
clone size: NA
CDR3 length: 10
D gene: TRBD2
CDR3 DNA: TGCAGTGCACCAGCGGGAGTGCAGTTCTTC
CDR3 protein: CSAPAGVQFF

V gene: TRBV9
J gene: TRBJ2-7
clone size: NA
CDR3 length: 14
D gene: NA
CDR3 DNA: TGTGCCAGCACGCCGGGACAAACGTCCTACGAGCAGTACTTC
CDR3 protein: CASTPGQTSYEQYF

V gene: TRBV30
J gene: TRBJ2-7
clone size: few
CDR3 length: 11
D gene: NA
CDR3 DNA: TGTGCCTGGAGTGTTGTATACGAGCAGTACTTC
CDR3 protein: CAWSVVYEQYF

V gene: TRBV28
J gene: TRBJ2-3
clone size: NA
CDR3 length: 13
D gene: TRBD2
CDR3 DNA: TGTGCCAGCAGCCTTAGCGGGGCAGATACGCAGTATTTT
CDR3 protein: CASSLSGADTQYF

V gene: TRBV29-1
J gene: TRBJ2-1
clone size: few
CDR3 length: 14
D gene: NA
CDR3 DNA: TGCAGCGTTGAAGTCGTAGATTCCTACAATGAGCAGTTCTTC
CDR3 protein: CSVEVVDSYNEQFF

V gene: TRBV5-1
J gene: TRBJ2-7
clone size: NA
CDR3 length: 14
D gene: NA
CDR3 DNA: TGCGCCAGCAGCGCACAGGCGCACTCCTACGAGCAGTACTTC
CDR3 protein: CASSAQAHSYEQYF

V gene: TRBV29-1
J gene: TRBJ2-5
clone size: NA
CDR3 length: 13
D gene: TRBD2
CDR3 DNA: TGCAGCGTTCCCGGGGGGGGATATGAGACCCAGTACTTC
CDR3 protein: CSVPGGGYETQYF

V gene: TRBV19
J gene: TRBJ2-6
clone size: NA
CDR3 length: 14
D gene: NA
CDR3 DNA: TGTGCCAGTAGTGCGGGATTTGGGGCCAACGTCCTGACTTTC
CDR3 protein: CASSAGFGANVLTF

V gene: TRBV29-1
J gene: TRBJ2-7
clone size: few
CDR3 length: 12
D gene: TRBD2
CDR3 DNA: TGCAGCGTTCAAAGCGGGAGGCACGAGCAGTACTTC
CDR3 protein: CSVQSGRHEQYF

V gene: TRBV5-1
J gene: TRBJ1-2
clone size: few
CDR3 length: 16
D gene: TRBD1
CDR3 DNA: TGCGCCAGCAGCTTGGGGTACTGGACAGGGGCGCGGGGCTACACCTTC
CDR3 protein: CASSLGYWTGARGYTF

V gene: TRBV7-9
J gene: TRBJ1-1
clone size: few
CDR3 length: 17
D gene: NA
CDR3 DNA: TGTGCCAGCAGCTTAGTCCAGGCCCTTGACGTGAACACTGAAGCTTTCTTT
CDR3 protein: CASSLVQALDVNTEAFF